A single sample gave rise to the 21 T cell receptor beta chains below, sequenced in a study of shared clonotypes between healthy human individuals. The protocol was immunoSEQ multiplex PCR, while the TCRdb copy is restricted to in-frame clones and leaves out a portion. Of some 1 million clones detected, about 74% appear once; the ten largest clones hold around 1.4%. Sequenced sample: memory CD4+ T cells sorted from blood. Subset here: CD45RA-negative fraction. The receptor source for this set is a man aged 18 to 35 in good health.

The chain has TRBV5-1 and TRBJ2-2; D gene ambiguous. The V gene lost 0 bases and the J gene lost 7 bases, with 7 bases spanning the gap. The CDR3 is 13 amino acids. CDR1 and CDR2 (germline): SGHRS, YFSETQ. The CDR3: CASSLDSLGELFF. CDR3 bases: TGCGCCAGCAGCTTGGACTCCCTCGGGGAGCTGTTTTTT.

This rearrangement joins TRBV30 to TRBJ1-5; no reliable D call. The CDR3 totals 15 residues. Between the trimmed V and J ends, which lost 0 bases and 0 bases, there was a span of 9 bases. Germline assignment: CDR1 GTSNPN and CDR2 SVGIG (reference sequence). In nucleotides, the CDR3 is TGTGCCTGGAGTGTCGGCTGGAGTAGCAATCAGCCCCAGCATTTT. It encodes CAWSVGWSSNQPQHF.

The chain has TRBV29-1 and TRBJ2-7; 10 bases line up with TRBD1. Germline CDR1 is SQVTM and CDR2 is ANQGSEA. V was pared by 4 bases and J by 3 bases, with 6 bases of the junction left unmatched. The CDR3 loop spans 14 amino acids. Here the CDR3 DNA reads TGCAGCGTTGCCCCTGGGACAGGGGTCTACGAGCAGTACTTC. It is translated as CSVAPGTGVYEQYF.

The chain combines TRBV19 with TRBJ2-7; TRBD1 agrees at 12 bases. With 3 bases clipped from V and 4 bases from J, the junction kept 7 bases outside the gene matches. Germline V gene data show CDR1 as LNHDA and CDR2 as SQIVND (reference sequence). The length of the CDR3 is 16 residues. CDR3 bases: TGTGCCAGTAGTATGGTAGGGACAGGGGGCGAGTACGAGCAGTACTTC. It codes for CASSMVGTGGEYEQYF.

CDR3 region: CASSELAGNTDTQYF. The CDR3, as DNA: TGTGCCAGCAGTGAACTAGCGGGAAACACAGATACGCAGTATTTT. This chain joins TRBV2 and TRBJ2-3; 9 nucleotides line up with TRBD2. The junction had 2 bases not matched to a gene; V was cut back by 2 bases and J by 2 bases. This CDR3 is 15 amino acids long. The V gene's germline CDR1 is SNHLY and CDR2 FYNNEI.

On this clone: Other nucleotide sequences in the sample specify the same CDR3. The chain joins TRBV18 to TRBJ1-1, with TRBD1 as a possible D gene (5 bases). V gave up 3 bases and J gave up 2 bases, with 13 bases separating them. This CDR3 spans 15 amino acids. Germline CDR1 reads KGHSH; CDR2 reads LQKENI. Written as DNA, the CDR3 is TGTGCCAGCTCACCGGACACCGGAGGAAACACTGAAGCTTTCTTT. Its protein is CASSPDTGGNTEAFF.

This clone was counted only a few times. This chain joins TRBV10-1 and TRBJ1-1, with 8 positions matching TRBD1. The CDR3 length is 13 residues. The germline V gene has CDR1 WNHNN and CDR2 SYGVQD (reference sequence). The V segment lost 8 bases and the J segment 5 bases; nucleotides outside the gene matches: 7. CDR3 nucleotide sequence: TGCGCCAGCCAAAACAGGGGGGAGACTGAAGCTTTCTTT. Translation: CASQNRGETEAFF.

The CDR3 DNA sequence: TGCGCCAGCAGCTTGGAGACTAGCGGGAGCATATTGTTCTTC. It codes for CASSLETSGSILFF. This chain links TRBV5-1 with TRBJ2-1; 12 nucleotides match TRBD2. Germline CDR1 and CDR2: SGHRS and YFSETQ. V gave up 0 bases and J gave up 15 bases; unmatched junction bases: 7. The CDR3 runs 14 residues.

CDR3 DNA: TGTGCCAGCAGCCCGCAGCTAGGACACAGCACAGATACGCAGTATTTT. Translated, it gives CASSPQLGHSTDTQYF. The rearrangement uses TRBV11-2 and TRBJ2-3, with TRBD1 as a possible D gene (5 bases). Germline loops: CDR1 SGHAT, CDR2 FQNNGV. The CDR3 is made up of 16 amino acids. V dropped 5 bases and J dropped 0 bases, with 15 bases sitting between them.

The chain recombines TRBV18 with TRBJ1-5, with D uncertain. The V gene lost 2 bases and the J gene lost 7 bases, with 9 bases spanning the gap. This CDR3 comprises 13 residues. Per the germline V gene, CDR1 is KGHSH and CDR2 is LQKENI. The DNA of the CDR3 is TGTGCCAGCTCACCAGGGCAGATCCAGCCCCAGCATTTT. Amino acids: CASSPGQIQPQHF.

The count of this clone is one. V is TRBV6-1 and J is TRBJ1-6, with a tentative D call TRBD1 (5 bases). The CDR3 sequence is 15 residues long. Germline lookup yields CDR1 MNHNS and CDR2 SASEGT. Trimming cost V 7 bases and J 7 bases, with 17 bases left between them. The CDR3 DNA reads as TGTGCCAGCACGCGACGGGGGTCGGACAATTCACCCCTCCACTTT. Translating gives CASTRRGSDNSPLHF.

In its sample, this clone was seen once. V and J are TRBV10-1 and TRBJ2-7, with D unresolved. Trimming shortened V by 2 bases and J by 7 bases, and 9 bases separated the two germline ends. Germline V lookup: CDR1 WNHNN, CDR2 SYGVQD (reference sequence). CDR3 length: 12 amino acids. The CDR3 is CASSEGSVEQYF. Written as DNA, the CDR3 is TGCGCCAGCAGTGAGGGGTCGGTGGAGCAGTACTTC.

The V gene is TRBV29-1, the J gene TRBJ2-5; tentatively, D is TRBD1 (6 bases). CDR1 is SQVTM, CDR2 ANQGSEA, per germline. The CDR3 loop spans 12 amino acids. Trimming shortened V by 5 bases and J by 2 bases, and 9 bases separated the two germline ends. The chain's CDR3 is CSVNRGQETQYF. CDR3 DNA: TGCAGCGTTAATAGGGGGCAAGAGACCCAGTACTTC.

The V call is TRBV10-3, the J call TRBJ1-6; D ambiguous. Trimming removed 4 bases at V and 8 bases at J, with 15 bases between. Per the germline V gene, CDR1 is ENHRY and CDR2 is SYGVKD. There are 15 residues in the CDR3. The CDR3, as DNA: TGTGCCATCAGTGCGCTCGGGATTCAGGATTCACCCCTCCACTTT. Residues: CAISALGIQDSPLHF.

This clone was observed a few times. This chain uses TRBV25-1 with TRBJ2-1; no clear D gene. Trimming shortened V by 5 bases and J by 3 bases, and 2 bases separated the two germline ends. The CDR3 is made up of 11 amino acids. Germline V gene lookup returns CDR1 MGHDK and CDR2 SYGVNS. The CDR3 loop reads CASSIYNEQFF. CDR3 coding DNA: TGTGCCAGCAGTATCTACAATGAGCAGTTCTTC.

The chain uses TRBV6-9 and TRBJ2-3; 9 bases align to TRBD2. Germline loops: CDR1 MNHGY, CDR2 SVAAGI. This CDR3 comprises 18 residues. Germline trimming cut 4 bases from V and 3 bases from J; bases unmatched to any gene: 14. The CDR3 here is CASSWNLSLAGHTDTQYF. The CDR3 nucleotides read TGTGCCAGCAGTTGGAACTTGAGCCTAGCGGGGCATACAGATACGCAGTATTTT.

The chain couples TRBV19 to TRBJ2-4, with TRBD2 as a possible D gene (6 bases). V lost 4 bases, J lost 1 base, and 14 bases lay in between. The CDR3 is 16 amino acids. Germline V gene data show CDR1 as LNHDA and CDR2 as SQIVND (reference sequence). The DNA for the CDR3 is TGTGCCAGTAGTACTCGACTAGACCTGGCCAAAAACATTCAGTACTTC. Its protein is CASSTRLDLAKNIQYF.

The chain has TRBV28 and TRBJ2-6, with D perhaps TRBD1 (7 bases). The CDR3 has 14 residues. Trimming cost V 9 bases and J 3 bases, with 12 bases left between them. Looked up from germline, CDR1 is MDHEN and CDR2 is SYDVKM. The CDR3 reads CASYRGGGANVLTF. DNA for the CDR3: TGTGCCAGTTACAGGGGAGGTGGGGCCAACGTCCTGACTTTC. The variable domain in full, with the rest retrieved from reference TRBV28 and TRBJ2-6, is DVKVTQSSRYLVKRTGEKVFLECVQDMDHENMFWYRQDPGLGLRLIYFSYDVKMKEKGDIPEGYSVSREKKERFSLILESASTNQTSMYLCASYRGGGANVLTFGAGSRLTVL.

To note about this clone: This could be a read error, since a much larger clone is one nucleotide away. This CDR3 is also generated by other DNA sequences in the sample. This chain uses TRBV29-1 with TRBJ1-5; D gene unclear. Germline CDR1 is SQVTM and CDR2 is ANQGSEA. The CDR3 totals 12 residues. V dropped 6 bases and J dropped 0 bases, with 6 bases sitting between them. The CDR3 DNA reads as TGCAGCGTGGGCAATAGCAATCAGCCCCAGCATTTT. Its translation is CSVGNSNQPQHF.

Comments on this clone: Other DNA sequences in the same sample also yield this CDR3. The V gene is TRBV14, the J gene TRBJ2-5; D unresolved. Trimming took off 1 base at V and 7 bases at J, with 4 bases between the two ends. The V gene's germline CDR1 is SGHDN and CDR2 FVKESK. This CDR3 has 11 residues. This CDR3 is CASSQGGTQYF. Here the CDR3 DNA reads TGTGCCAGCAGCCAAGGAGGGACCCAGTACTTC.

The gene calls are TRBV11-1 and TRBJ2-3, with D uncertain. The CDR3 sequence is 15 residues long. V was trimmed by 1 base and J by 6 bases, leaving 14 bases between them. Germline V gene lookup returns CDR1 SGHAT and CDR2 FQDESV (reference sequence). The CDR3 protein is CASSLGGLVADTQYF. As DNA, the CDR3 is TGTGCCAGCAGCTTAGGTGGGCTAGTGGCGGATACGCAGTATTTT.